The 28 T cell receptor beta chains below all came from one sample that was sequenced in a study of molecular identifiers for immune sequencing clone quantification. Each CDR3 protein gets one entry after TCRdb re-called the PCR reads with MiXCR. The table records about 640,000 distinct CDR3 sequences, nearly 20% of them present only once. The sample consisted of naive CD8+ T cells from blood, with Jurkat cell RNA spiked in. Regarding subset: FACS-sorted CD8+CD4-CCR7+CD45RA+ naive T cells. The receptors shown here come from a human donor in good health. Some libraries in this study had Jurkat cell RNA spiked in.

This clonotype was seen repeatedly, ten times or more. This sequence joins TRBV7-6 and TRBJ2-3; the D is unclear. The CDR3 spans 16 residues. The germline V and J ends were trimmed by 1 base and 2 bases, with 13 bases remaining between them. Germline V lookup: CDR1 SGHVS, CDR2 FNYEAQ. CDR3 region: CASSLESRFYTDTQYF. The DNA of the CDR3 is TGTGCCAGCAGCTTAGAGTCTCGGTTCTACACAGATACGCAGTATTTT. The full variable domain, completed using reference TRBV7-6 and TRBJ2-3, is GAGVSQSPRYKVTKRGQDVALRCDPISGHVSLYWYRQALGQGPEFLTYFNYEAQQDKSGLPNDRFSAERPEGSISTLTIQRTEQRDSAMYRCASSLESRFYTDTQYFGPGTRLTVL.

V is TRBV6-2 or TRBV6-3 and J is TRBJ2-5; D is possibly TRBD2 (5 bases). Germline CDR1 reads MNHEY; CDR2 reads SVGEGT. The CDR3 extends over 14 amino acids. Between the trimmed V and J ends, which lost 5 bases and 4 bases, there was a span of 14 bases. The CDR3 nucleotides read TGTGCCAGCAGTGAGGAACTAGTTCGAGAGACCCAGTACTTC. Its translation is CASSEELVRETQYF.

Remarks on this clonotype: This may be a read error: a much more frequent sequence differs by one nucleotide. The CDR3 coding sequence is TGTGCCAGCAGCCCCCACGGGACTAGCTTTAGCCCTGAGCAGTTCTTC. It codes for CASSPHGTSFSPEQFF. The chain has TRBV13 and TRBJ2-1, with 9 bases lining up with TRBD2. V trimming: 5 bases; J trimming: 9 bases; junction bases outside the gene matches: 14. This CDR3 region has 16 residues. The V gene's germline CDR1 is PRHDT and CDR2 FYEKMQ (reference sequence).

A remark on this clonotype: A much larger clone lies one base from this, so it may be a read error. The chain has TRBV27 and TRBJ2-5, with unresolved D. Germline loops: CDR1 MNHEY, CDR2 SMNVEV (reference sequence). The CDR3 contains 14 residues. This chain's CDR3 is CVSKVRLSQETQYF. In nucleotides, the CDR3 is TGTGTCAGCAAAGTCAGGTTAAGCCAAGAGACCCAGTACTTC.

This clonotype was seen repeatedly, ten times or more. V and J are TRBV20-1 and TRBJ2-3; the match to TRBD2 covers 8 bases. The CDR3 runs to 14 residues. Looked up from germline, CDR1 is DFQATT and CDR2 is SNEGSKA (reference sequence). The ends lost 3 bases at V and 1 base at J; junction bases unmatched: 3. The CDR3 loop is CSARDGGGTDTQYF. The DNA of the CDR3 is TGCAGTGCTAGGGACGGGGGGGGCACAGATACGCAGTATTTT.

Comments on this clonotype: A read error is likely, as this CDR3 ends without the conserved phenylalanine or tryptophan. The chain links TRBV14 to TRBJ2-7, with no clear D. The CDR3 has 15 amino acids. V dropped 0 bases and J dropped 2 bases, with 11 bases sitting between them. Germline loops: CDR1 SGHDN, CDR2 FVKESK. CDR3 loop: CASSQDSLGPYEQYI. The CDR3 region has the DNA TGTGCCAGCAGCCAAGATTCCTTAGGCCCCTACGAGCAGTACATC.

On this clonotype itself: A much bigger clone sits one base away, suggesting this may be a read error. The gene calls are TRBV30 and TRBJ2-3, with D possibly TRBD2 on 6 matching bases. The CDR3 extends over 13 amino acids. Germline V gene data show CDR1 as GTSNPN and CDR2 as SVGIG (reference sequence). The CDR3 DNA is TGTGCCTCGAGTGTACTAGCAGGAGATACGCAGTATTTT. Residues: CASSVLAGDTQYF.

This clonotype was counted many times. V gene TRBV27 combines with J gene TRBJ2-7; D call uncertain. Germline V gene lookup returns CDR1 MNHEY and CDR2 SMNVEV (reference sequence). The CDR3 totals 13 residues. V lost 5 bases to trimming and J lost 7 bases, with 15 bases between them. The CDR3 region is CASSPRAHLEQYF. The CDR3 region has the DNA TGTGCCAGCAGTCCCCGCGCCCACCTGGAGCAGTACTTC.

As for this clonotype: A much larger clone lies a single base off, so this may be a read error. The chain carries TRBV20-1 and TRBJ1-5; TRBD1 is a possible D gene (6 bases). CDR3 size: 14 residues. Germline V gene data show CDR1 as DFQATT and CDR2 as SNEGSKA (reference sequence). The CDR3 sequence: CSAFRGTGYQPRHF. The CDR3 DNA follows: TGCAGTGCTTTCAGGGGCACAGGGTATCAGCCCCGGCATTTT.

This clonotype was seen only a few times. This chain connects TRBV9 to TRBJ2-3; D is ambiguous. The ends were cut back, 3 bases at V and 0 bases at J, with 8 bases in the middle. The CDR3 is 14 amino acids. Germline V gene data show CDR1 as SGDLS and CDR2 as YYNGEE. Here the CDR3 reads CASSGHKSTDTQYF. Here the CDR3 DNA reads TGTGCCAGCAGCGGACACAAGAGCACAGATACGCAGTATTTT.

This clonotype was counted many times. CDR3 sequence: CSVEDVAGEPTDTQYF. The CDR3 DNA follows: TGCAGCGTTGAAGATGTCGCAGGGGAACCCACAGATACGCAGTATTTT. The chain is built from TRBV29-1 and TRBJ2-3; D may be TRBD1 (6 bases). Trimming left V 0 bases short and J 2 bases short, with 15 bases between. Germline V gene lookup returns CDR1 SQVTM and CDR2 ANQGSEA. CDR3 length: 16 amino acids.

With regard to this clonotype: An end of the junction differs from the germline gene, which may be a read error. The chain links TRBV27 to TRBJ2-3, with no clear D. This CDR3 contains 13 residues. Germline V gives CDR1 MNHEY, CDR2 SMNVEV (reference sequence). The CDR3 loop reads CASSLVGTDAQYF. CDR3 nucleotide sequence: TGTGCCAGCAGTCTAGTGGGCACAGATGCGCAGTATTTT.

To note about this clonotype: It may be a read error: a sequence one base away is much more abundant. The chain carries TRBV7-2 and TRBJ1-2; no clear D gene. Trimming left V 1 base short and J 8 bases short, with 8 bases between. Germline assignment: CDR1 SGHTA and CDR2 FQGNSA. The CDR3 extends over 12 amino acids. In DNA form, the CDR3 reads TGTGCCAGCAGCTTAGGACGGTGCGGCTACACCTTC. This sequence encodes CASSLGRCGYTF.

This clonotype showed up many times. V usage is TRBV9 and J usage is TRBJ2-3, with D possibly matching TRBD1 (5 bases). The CDR3 is made up of 14 amino acids. Germline V lookup: CDR1 SGDLS, CDR2 YYNGEE. Trimming removed 0 bases from V and 5 bases from J, with 10 bases in between. For the CDR3, the DNA is TGTGCCAGCAGCGTAGAGGGGAAGATAGATACGCAGTATTTT. Amino acid sequence: CASSVEGKIDTQYF.

A few counts support this clonotype. The V call is TRBV12-3 or TRBV12-4, the J call TRBJ2-7; 11 nucleotides agree with TRBD2. V lost 6 bases and J lost 4; bases outside the gene matches: 8. The CDR3 runs to 15 residues. CDR3 region: CASREGTSGLYEQYF. DNA for the CDR3: TGTGCCAGCAGAGAGGGGACTAGCGGACTTTACGAGCAGTACTTC.

This clonotype was seen repeatedly, ten times or more. The chain has TRBV9 and TRBJ2-6, with 8 bases that match TRBD1. The CDR3 loop spans 17 amino acids. Germline V CDR1 and CDR2: SGDLS, YYNGEE. V gave up 3 bases and J gave up 1 base; unmatched junction bases: 6. The CDR3 loop reads CASSEDRELSGANVLTF. Here the CDR3 DNA reads TGTGCCAGCAGCGAGGACAGGGAATTGTCTGGGGCCAACGTCCTGACTTTC.

This clonotype was seen many times. The J gene is TRBJ2-7, the V gene TRBV27; 8 nucleotides agree with TRBD1. The length of the CDR3 is 15 residues. V lost 6 bases and J lost 5; bases outside the gene matches: 12. Germline values: CDR1 MNHEY, CDR2 SMNVEV (reference sequence). The CDR3 sequence is CASRLRQGSLDEQYF. The CDR3 nucleotides read TGTGCCAGCAGGCTAAGACAGGGGTCGCTTGACGAGCAGTACTTC.

This clonotype was detected ten times or more. This chain connects TRBV14 to TRBJ2-3, with 10 bases that match TRBD2. Germline trimming cut 3 bases from V and 2 bases from J; bases unmatched to any gene: 2. The CDR3 is 15 residues long. Germline V gives CDR1 SGHDN, CDR2 FVKESK. Here the CDR3 DNA reads TGTGCCAGCAGCCAGCTAGCGGGGGCCACAGATACGCAGTATTTT. Protein product: CASSQLAGATDTQYF.

This clonotype was seen many times. V is TRBV7-6 and J is TRBJ1-1; TRBD1 matches at 10 bases. The CDR3 extends over 13 amino acids. Per germline, CDR1 SGHVS and CDR2 FNYEAQ. J was trimmed by 7 bases and V by 5 bases; bases with no gene match: 4. The CDR3 nucleotides are TGTGCCAGCAGCCCCGGGACAGGGGTTGAAGCTTTCTTT. This sequence encodes CASSPGTGVEAFF.

This chain joins TRBV6-5 and TRBJ2-7; TRBD1 agrees at 9 bases. The junction had 10 bases not matched to a gene; V was cut back by 5 bases and J by 5 bases. The CDR3 length is 15 residues. The germline V gene encodes CDR1 MNHEY and CDR2 SVGAGI. The CDR3 region is CASSRAGTGSDEQYF. For the CDR3, the DNA is TGTGCCAGCAGTAGAGCCGGGACAGGGTCTGACGAGCAGTACTTC.

This clonotype appeared many times. This sequence joins TRBV12-3 or TRBV12-4 and TRBJ2-7; 7 nucleotides line up with TRBD1. Trimming at V came to 6 bases and at J to 2 bases, leaving 4 bases not matched to a gene. The CDR3 has 13 residues. CDR3 coding DNA: TGTGCCAGCAGGAAAACAGGGGCCTACGAGCAGTACTTC. Residues: CASRKTGAYEQYF.

This clonotype was detected ten times or more. The rearrangement joins TRBV18 to TRBJ1-5; TRBD1 matches 11 bases. The length of the CDR3 is 17 residues. V gave up 0 bases and J gave up 6 bases; unmatched junction bases: 7. Looked up from germline, CDR1 is KGHSH and CDR2 is LQKENI. Here the CDR3 reads CASSPPGTGGISQPQHF. DNA of the CDR3: TGTGCCAGCTCACCACCTGGGACAGGGGGAATAAGTCAGCCCCAGCATTTT.

This clonotype has a count of ten or more. V gene TRBV11-2 combines with J gene TRBJ2-1; D may match TRBD1 or TRBD2 (5 bases each). The germline CDR1 and CDR2 sequences are SGHAT and FQNNGV. This CDR3 has 11 amino acids. The ends were cut back, 3 bases at V and 9 bases at J, with 6 bases in the middle. CDR3: CASSFGTEQFF. The DNA of the CDR3 is TGTGCCAGCAGCTTCGGGACTGAGCAGTTCTTC. Looking up the rest from reference TRBV11-2 and TRBJ2-1 gives the full variable domain: EAGVAQSPRYKIIEKRQSVAFWCNPISGHATLYWYQQILGQGPKLLIQFQNNGVVDDSQLPKDRFSAERLKGVDSTLKIQPAKLEDSAVYLCASSFGTEQFFGPGTRLTVL.

With respect to this clonotype: A much larger clone differs by one base, so this may be a read error. The chain is built from TRBV4-3 and TRBJ2-7; either TRBD1 or TRBD2 may supply D (5 bases each). The CDR3 sequence is 15 residues long. Germline CDR1 LGHNA, CDR2 YSLEER. V lost 0 bases to trimming and J lost 6 bases, with 15 bases between them. The CDR3 nucleotides are TGCGCCAGCAGCCAAGAGGGAGACGGGGCATCCGAGCAGTACTTC. Amino acid sequence: CASSQEGDGASEQYF.

In regard to this clonotype: One end of the junction varies from germline; a read error may be responsible. V gene TRBV5-3 combines with J gene TRBJ1-1; the D gene is possibly TRBD1 (5 bases). TRBV5-3 is flagged as an ORF with uncertain function. The CDR3 length is 15 residues. The CDR3 DNA sequence: TGTGCCAGCAGCTTCATGGGGACTGGAAGGACTGAAGCTTTCTTT. Encoded protein: CASSFMGTGRTEAFF.

The sample holds a few counts of this clonotype. The chain couples TRBV11-2 to TRBJ1-1; a weak D match, TRBD1 (5 bases). CDR3 size: 17 residues. The ends were cut back, 0 bases at V and 1 base at J, with 15 bases in the middle. CDR1 is SGHAT and CDR2 is FQNNGV in the germline V gene. The CDR3 sequence: CASSLDLKTVKNTEAFF. The CDR3 DNA sequence: TGTGCCAGCAGCTTAGATCTAAAGACAGTTAAGAACACTGAAGCTTTCTTT.

This clonotype was detected many times. The rearrangement links TRBV5-6 to TRBJ2-5; D gene ambiguous. Trimming removed 1 base from V and 1 base from J, with 8 bases in between. The CDR3 sequence is 14 residues long. The germline CDR1 and CDR2 sequences are SGHDT and YYEEEE. CDR3: CASSLYDFQETQYF. The CDR3 region has the DNA TGTGCCAGCAGCTTGTATGATTTCCAAGAGACCCAGTACTTC.

This clonotype was detected ten times or more. The rearrangement uses TRBV7-9 and TRBJ1-4; no definite D call. Germline CDR1 and CDR2: SEHNR and FQNEAQ (reference sequence). The CDR3 totals 13 residues. V dropped 6 bases and J dropped 8 bases, with 13 bases sitting between them. The CDR3 region has the DNA TGTGCCAGCAGTTTTGACTTGGGAGAAAAACTGTTTTTT. Translating gives CASSFDLGEKLFF.